This T cell receptor (beta chain) derives from a study of blood T cells in healthy people across ages. Sample-barcoded 5' priming and a J-beta primer mix drove a second PCR of about 7 to 12 cycles. Carrying 12 random nucleotides, a template-switch adaptor labeled each individual cDNA molecule. TCRdb ran MiXCR on the 5' RACE reads and lists one entry per CDR3 protein. Counted here are about 640,000 distinct CDR3 sequences, approximately 40% occurring once; the ten biggest clones make up 30%. Trimming left V 5 bases short and J 5 bases short, with 16 bases between. This CDR3 comprises 14 residues. From germline, CDR1 is MNHEY and CDR2 SVGAGI.

This clonotype was sampled from a man older than 75 in good health. The chain uses TRBV6-5 and TRBJ2-7; a possible D gene is TRBD2 (5 bases). Sequencing was performed on blood. The CDR3 loop reads CASSRLSGVDEQYF. CDR3 nucleotides: TGTGCCAGCAGTCGCCTAAGCGGTGTGGACGAGCAGTACTTC.